What follows are 21 T cell receptor beta chains derived from one specimen sequenced in a study of cytomegalovirus exposure and HLA in healthy donors. Use of 60 Vbeta and 13 Jbeta primers characterized the PCR. The protocol was immunoSEQ multiplex PCR, while the TCRdb copy is restricted to in-frame clones and leaves out a portion. The profile shows some 130,000 clones, approximately 80% of them singletons. What was sequenced was PBMCs. These receptors were taken from a woman aged 40 to 55 in good health and CMV-seronegative.

V gene TRBV27 combines with J gene TRBJ2-5; 11 bases fit TRBD1. With V trimmed by 5 bases and J by 5 bases, 10 bases remained unmatched. The CDR3 runs to 16 residues. Germline CDR1 reads MNHEY; CDR2 reads SMNVEV (reference sequence). CDR3 nucleotide sequence: TGTGCCAGCAGTCTAGGACAGGGGGCCCTTCGGGAGACCCAGTACTTC. It codes for CASSLGQGALRETQYF.

The chain recombines TRBV7-2 with TRBJ1-4, with 9 bases that match TRBD1. The germline gives CDR1 SGHTA, CDR2 FQGNSA. The junction had 5 bases not matched to a gene; V was cut back by 8 bases and J by 7 bases. The CDR3 totals 13 residues. This chain's CDR3 is CASSRQGGEKLFF. CDR3 nucleotides: TGTGCCAGCTCGCGACAGGGGGGTGAAAAACTGTTTTTT.

This clone was recorded once. Here the CDR3 DNA reads TGCACCAGCAGCCAACACAGGGGGCAACATGCAACTAATGAAAAACTGTTTTTT. It yields the protein CTSSQHRGQHATNEKLFF. The chain recombines TRBV1 with TRBJ1-4; TRBD1 is the table's D call and was not checked against the DNA. TRBV1 is a documented pseudogene. This CDR3 has 18 amino acids.

V and J are TRBV30 and TRBJ2-7; 7 positions match TRBD1. Trimming at V came to 3 bases and at J to 6 bases, leaving 8 bases not matched to a gene. Looked up from germline, CDR1 is GTSNPN and CDR2 is SVGIG (reference sequence). The CDR3 has 13 amino acids. CDR3 sequence (DNA): TGTGCCTGGAGCGCATTCTACAGGGGCGAGCAGTACTTC. It yields the protein CAWSAFYRGEQYF.

This rearrangement joins TRBV10-3 to TRBJ2-5; TRBD1 is a possible D gene (6 bases). Trimming shortened V by 2 bases and J by 7 bases, and 14 bases separated the two germline ends. CDR1 is ENHRY, CDR2 SYGVKD, per germline. This CDR3 is 14 amino acids long. CDR3 in amino acids: CAISEREQGVTQYF. The CDR3 DNA is TGTGCCATCAGTGAGAGGGAACAGGGCGTGACCCAGTACTTC.

A few counts support this clone. The chain links TRBV10-3 to TRBJ2-7, with 7 bases matching TRBD1. Unmatched junction bases numbered 8, after V lost 9 bases and J lost 6 bases. Germline loops: CDR1 ENHRY, CDR2 SYGVKD. This CDR3 spans 12 amino acids. The CDR3 reads CAISTGISEQYF. CDR3 DNA: TGTGCCATTTCGACAGGGATCTCCGAGCAGTACTTC.

The V call is TRBV4-1, the J call TRBJ1-4; a weak D match, TRBD1 (6 bases). The CDR3 is made up of 17 amino acids. In germline, CDR1 is MGHRA, CDR2 YSYEKL. Trimming pared 0 bases from V and 0 bases from J, leaving 11 bases between. The CDR3 reads CASSQDPRGSTNEKLFF. CDR3 nucleotides: TGCGCCAGCAGCCAAGATCCCAGGGGCTCAACTAATGAAAAACTGTTTTTT.

In DNA form, the CDR3 reads TGTGCCATCTCCGTCCGGACAGAATCAAACGAGCAGTACTTC. Its translation is CAISVRTESNEQYF. The chain carries TRBV10-3 and TRBJ2-7, with a possible D match to TRBD1 (6 bases). Trimming shortened V by 8 bases and J by 5 bases, and 19 bases separated the two germline ends. CDR3 length: 14 residues. CDR1 is ENHRY, CDR2 SYGVKD, per germline.

The gene calls are TRBV27 and TRBJ2-2; D is possibly TRBD1 (6 bases). This CDR3 region has 16 residues. Trimming shortened V by 3 bases and J by 4 bases, and 15 bases separated the two germline ends. Looked up from germline, CDR1 is MNHEY and CDR2 is SMNVEV (reference sequence). CDR3 sequence reads: CASSFSLQGPTGELFF. CDR3 coding DNA: TGTGCCAGCAGTTTCTCACTACAGGGTCCCACCGGGGAGCTGTTTTTT.

The chain has TRBV5-1 and TRBJ2-5, with 7 bases matching TRBD2. Germline CDR1 SGHRS, CDR2 YFSETQ. V gave up 0 bases and J gave up 4 bases; unmatched junction bases: 9. There are 16 residues in the CDR3. The CDR3: CASSLGPAGLGETQYF. For the CDR3, the DNA is TGCGCCAGCAGCTTGGGCCCAGCGGGGCTGGGAGAGACCCAGTACTTC.

The table lists this clone with a few counts. This sequence joins TRBV9 and TRBJ1-1; possible D gene TRBD1, 6 bases. Germline assignment: CDR1 SGDLS and CDR2 YYNGEE. The V end lost 7 bases, the J end lost 5 bases, and 12 bases lay between the germline ends. CDR3 size: 12 residues. CDR3 sequence: CASSTGTTEAFF. The CDR3 nucleotides read TGTGCCAGCTCGACAGGTACGACTGAAGCTTTCTTT.

This clone was counted a few times. This chain links TRBV7-9 with TRBJ2-7; D is uncertain. Germline CDR1 reads SEHNR; CDR2 reads FQNEAQ (reference sequence). This CDR3 region has 12 residues. V lost 2 bases, J lost 3 bases, and 5 bases lay in between. The DNA for the CDR3 is TGTGCCAGCAGCTTAAATCACTACGAGCAGTACTTC. Encoded protein: CASSLNHYEQYF. Filled out from reference TRBV7-9 and TRBJ2-7, the complete variable domain reads DTGVSQNPRHKITKRGQNVTFRCDPISEHNRLYWYRQTLGQGPEFLTYFQNEAQLEKSRLLSDRFSAERPKGSFSTLEIQRTEQGDSAMYLCASSLNHYEQYFGPGTRLTVT.

This clone has a single count. This chain links TRBV4-1 with TRBJ1-1; the D gene is possibly TRBD1 (5 bases). Germline CDR1 and CDR2: MGHRA and YSYEKL. The CDR3 consists of 16 residues. V lost 1 base, J lost 2 bases, and 14 bases lay in between. The CDR3 sequence: CASSQAQTGRNTEAFF. The CDR3 bases are TGCGCCAGCAGCCAAGCCCAAACAGGAAGAAACACTGAAGCTTTCTTT.

This rearrangement joins TRBV9 to TRBJ2-2, with TRBD1 matching over 9 bases. From germline, CDR1 is SGDLS and CDR2 YYNGEE. The ends lost 3 bases at V and 5 bases at J; junction bases unmatched: 5. CDR3 length: 15 residues. The chain's CDR3 is CASSGGQGTTGELFF. CDR3 nucleotide sequence: TGTGCCAGCAGCGGAGGACAGGGGACGACCGGGGAGCTGTTTTTT.

The V call is TRBV5-6, the J call TRBJ1-1, with D possibly being TRBD1 (6 bases). The germline CDR1 and CDR2 sequences are SGHDT and YYEEEE. The CDR3 is 14 residues long. V was shortened by 7 bases and J by 3 bases, with 16 bases between the two germline ends. The CDR3 nucleotides read TGTGCCAGCGGCTCAGGGGCGAAAGACACTGAAGCTTTCTTT. Its protein is CASGSGAKDTEAFF.

This chain connects TRBV27 to TRBJ1-5; weak D call: TRBD1 (6 bases). The length of the CDR3 is 14 residues. V dropped 5 bases and J dropped 3 bases, with 11 bases sitting between them. The germline gives CDR1 MNHEY, CDR2 SMNVEV (reference sequence). CDR3 loop: CASSIQGINQPQHF. The CDR3 bases are TGTGCCAGCAGTATACAGGGAATCAATCAGCCCCAGCATTTT.

V gene TRBV6-5 combines with J gene TRBJ2-1; 12 nucleotides line up with TRBD2. This CDR3 has 16 residues. Germline lookup yields CDR1 MNHEY and CDR2 SVGAGI. With V trimmed by 4 bases and J by 7 bases, 8 bases remained unmatched. CDR3 loop: CASSLRTSGAKNEQFF. The CDR3 DNA reads as TGTGCCAGCAGTTTGAGGACTAGCGGGGCCAAGAATGAGCAGTTCTTC.

Remarks on this clone: In the same sample, other DNA sequences code for this CDR3. The V gene is TRBV25-1, the J gene TRBJ2-2; D is uncertain. Trimming removed 6 bases at V and 4 bases at J, with 9 bases between. This CDR3 is 13 amino acids long. Germline V gene lookup returns CDR1 MGHDK and CDR2 SYGVNS. CDR3 loop: CASSERFTGELFF. Here the CDR3 DNA reads TGTGCCAGCAGCGAGAGGTTCACCGGGGAGCTGTTTTTT.

The chain combines TRBV5-1 with TRBJ2-3, with TRBD2 identical over 9 bases. Per germline, CDR1 SGHRS and CDR2 YFSETQ. After removal of 2 bases from V and 0 bases from J, the junction contained 7 bases not matched to a gene. This CDR3 comprises 17 residues. This CDR3 reads CASSFQTSGSSTDTQYF. In DNA form, the CDR3 reads TGCGCCAGCAGCTTCCAGACTAGCGGCTCTAGCACAGATACGCAGTATTTT.

The CDR3 loop is CASSTDRADTQYF. DNA for the CDR3: TGTGCCAGCAGTACTGACAGGGCGGATACGCAGTATTTT. This chain connects TRBV6-4 to TRBJ2-3, with 7 bases fitting TRBD1. This CDR3 is built from 13 residues. Germline lookup yields CDR1 MRHNA and CDR2 SNTAGT. The trim removed 5 bases at V and 6 bases at J, leaving 5 bases unmatched.

This rearrangement joins TRBV27 to TRBJ2-7; TRBD2 aligns across 10 bases. Germline V gene data show CDR1 as MNHEY and CDR2 as SMNVEV (reference sequence). CDR3 length: 15 residues. V shed 0 bases, J shed 4 bases, and the junction held 3 bases outside the gene matches. The CDR3 DNA reads as TGTGCCAGCAGTTTATCACTAGCGGGGAATTACGAGCAGTACTTC. Translation gives CASSLSLAGNYEQYF.